The 20 T cell receptor beta chains listed next were all sequenced from one sample in a study of blood T cell repertoires in COVID-19. Measured with immunoSEQ multiplex PCR; TCRdb has only the in-frame clones, and not every one. This repertoire shows 130,000 or so clones, approximately 84% found once; its top ten account for 17%. The sequencing sample was made of peripheral blood. The receptors come from a woman aged 80 or over with acute or convalescent COVID-19.

The chain has TRBV11-2 and TRBJ2-7, with TRBD1 matching over 7 bases. Germline CDR1 and CDR2: SGHAT and FQNNGV. CDR3 length equals 16 residues. With 5 bases clipped from V and 1 base from J, the junction kept 11 bases outside the gene matches. The CDR3 nucleotides are TGTGCCAGCAGCCTAAGACCGACAGGGTTGTCCTACGAGCAGTACTTC. Translating gives CASSLRPTGLSYEQYF. The whole variable domain, remainder taken from reference TRBV11-2 and TRBJ2-7, is EAGVAQSPRYKIIEKRQSVAFWCNPISGHATLYWYQQILGQGPKLLIQFQNNGVVDDSQLPKDRFSAERLKGVDSTLKIQPAKLEDSAVYLCASSLRPTGLSYEQYFGPGTRLTVT.

This clone was seen a few times. This chain uses TRBV13 with TRBJ1-3; no reliable D call. The V and J ends lost 6 bases and 2 bases respectively, with 11 bases between them. The CDR3 runs to 14 residues. Germline loops: CDR1 PRHDT, CDR2 FYEKMQ (reference sequence). CDR3 region: CASSSATTGNTIYF. CDR3 coding DNA: TGTGCCAGCAGTTCAGCCACTACTGGAAACACCATATATTTT. Variable domain in full (rest from reference TRBV13 and TRBJ1-3): AAGVIQSPRHLIKEKRETATLKCYPIPRHDTVYWYQQGPGQDPQFLISFYEKMQSDKGSIPDRFSAQQFSDYHSELNMSSLELGDSALYFCASSSATTGNTIYFGEGSWLTVV.

This sequence joins TRBV18 and TRBJ2-1; 15 bases match TRBD2. Looked up from germline, CDR1 is KGHSH and CDR2 is LQKENI. The CDR3 runs 21 residues. V was pared by 1 base and J by 0 bases, with 10 bases of the junction left unmatched. The CDR3, as DNA: TGTGCCAGCTCACCACGGACACCGGGACTAGCGGGGGGCGTCTCCTACAATGAGCAGTTCTTC. Translation gives CASSPRTPGLAGGVSYNEQFF.

CDR3 coding DNA: TGTGCCAGCAGCTTAGGGAAAGCGGGGGGGAGAACAGATACGCAGTATTTT. Translation gives CASSLGKAGGRTDTQYF. The V and J genes are TRBV7-9 and TRBJ2-3, with 10 bases aligning to TRBD2. Unmatched junction bases numbered 7, after V lost 1 base and J lost 3 bases. Germline assignment: CDR1 SEHNR and CDR2 FQNEAQ (reference sequence). The CDR3 totals 17 residues.

The V gene is TRBV7-9, the J gene TRBJ1-2; TRBD1 aligns across 7 bases. The CDR3 totals 19 residues. Germline V lookup: CDR1 SEHNR, CDR2 FQNEAQ (reference sequence). V dropped 5 bases and J dropped 4; count of bases not matched to a gene: 22. CDR3 nucleotides: TGTGCCAGCAGCACTTTTGGCAGGAGGAGACAGGGATCCAGCTATGGCTACACCTTC. This codes for CASSTFGRRRQGSSYGYTF. Looking up the rest from reference TRBV7-9 and TRBJ1-2 gives the full variable domain: DTGVSQNPRHKITKRGQNVTFRCDPISEHNRLYWYRQTLGQGPEFLTYFQNEAQLEKSRLLSDRFSAERPKGSFSTLEIQRTEQGDSAMYLCASSTFGRRRQGSSYGYTFGSGTRLTVV.

The chain has TRBV5-5 and TRBJ2-7, with D perhaps matching TRBD2 (5 bases). The CDR3 runs to 13 residues. The V gene lost 5 bases and the J gene lost 3 bases, with 12 bases spanning the gap. Germline-derived CDR1 and CDR2 are SGHKS and YYEKEE (reference sequence). CDR3 amino acids: CASSAGSFYEQYF. CDR3 DNA: TGTGCCAGCAGTGCGGGTTCGTTCTACGAGCAGTACTTC.

The gene calls are TRBV7-9 and TRBJ1-2, with 8 bases identical to TRBD1. In germline, CDR1 is SEHNR, CDR2 FQNEAQ (reference sequence). CDR3 length: 14 residues. V was clipped by 6 bases and J by 5 bases; unmatched bases: 8. CDR3 DNA: TGTGCCAGCAGTACAAGCGGGACAGGATATGGCTACACCTTC. Translating it yields CASSTSGTGYGYTF.

The chain is built from TRBV27 and TRBJ1-1; D gene uncertain. V was shortened by 1 base and J by 5 bases, with 23 bases between the two germline ends. CDR3 length equals 18 residues. Per the germline V gene, CDR1 is MNHEY and CDR2 is SMNVEV (reference sequence). CDR3 amino acids: CASSLFVPGVGTLTEAFF. The DNA of the CDR3 is TGTGCCAGCAGTTTATTTGTACCGGGTGTCGGCACTTTAACTGAAGCTTTCTTT.

This clone has just a few counts. The chain links TRBV2 to TRBJ2-7; D possibly corresponds to TRBD1 (5 bases). The germline V gene has CDR1 SNHLY and CDR2 FYNNEI. The ends were cut back, 8 bases at V and 3 bases at J, with 14 bases in the middle. The CDR3 runs 13 residues. The CDR3 sequence is CASLMDKLYEQYF. In DNA, the CDR3 is TGTGCCAGCCTAATGGACAAACTCTACGAGCAGTACTTC.

The chain links TRBV6-2 or TRBV6-3 to TRBJ2-7, with D possibly TRBD2 on 5 matching bases. The germline V gene has CDR1 MNHEY and CDR2 SVGEGT. V lost 0 bases and J lost 9, with 21 bases in between. This CDR3 is built from 16 residues. CDR3 sequence reads: CASSYSLDSRTIGQYF. CDR3 in DNA: TGTGCCAGCAGTTACTCACTGGACTCCCGAACTATAGGGCAGTACTTC.

This clone appeared a single time. The chain couples TRBV12-3 or TRBV12-4 to TRBJ1-6; D gene ambiguous. The CDR3 covers 13 residues. V was clipped by 2 bases and J by 5 bases, with 4 bases between them. In DNA form, the CDR3 reads TGTGCCAGCAGTTTATTCGATAATTCACCCCTCCACTTT. Translation gives CASSLFDNSPLHF.

The V call is TRBV21-1, the J call TRBJ2-7; the table's D call of TRBD1 was not tested on the DNA. TRBV21-1 is a pseudogene locus. The CDR3 extends over 17 amino acids. CDR3 sequence (DNA): TGTGCCAGCAGGAAAAATGACCGGGACAGGGCCACCTACGAGCAGTACTTC. Translation: CASRKNDRDRATYEQYF.

In this sample, this clone turned up a few times. V gene TRBV14 combines with J gene TRBJ2-2; 7 nucleotides agree with TRBD1. J was trimmed by 9 bases and V by 3 bases; bases with no gene match: 4. The CDR3 is 13 amino acids. Germline CDR1 SGHDN, CDR2 FVKESK. CDR3 DNA: TGTGCCAGCAGCCAGACAGGGTTCCGGGAGCTGTTTTTT. Translated, it gives CASSQTGFRELFF.

J is TRBJ2-3 and V is TRBV11-3; perhaps TRBD2 as D (6 bases). Deletions cut 7 bases from V and 3 bases from J, with 11 bases between. Germline values: CDR1 SGHNT, CDR2 YENEEA. The length of the CDR3 is 13 residues. In nucleotides, the CDR3 is TGTGCCAGCATGATTAGCGGTACAGATACGCAGTATTTT. Amino acids: CASMISGTDTQYF.

This clone was counted once. In DNA, the CDR3 is TGTGCCAGCAGTGAACGTGCGGCGACGTTTGATCAGCCCCAGCATTTT. The encoded protein is CASSERAATFDQPQHF. The chain couples TRBV6-1 to TRBJ1-5; D is uncertain. The CDR3 is made up of 16 amino acids. The germline V and J ends were trimmed by 2 bases and 5 bases, with 16 bases remaining between them. Germline assignment: CDR1 MNHNS and CDR2 SASEGT.

CDR3 DNA sequence: TGTGCCAGCAGCCCCACAGGGGCGACTGAAGCTTTCTTT. This encodes CASSPTGATEAFF. This chain uses TRBV11-2 with TRBJ1-1, with 7 bases matching TRBD1. Germline CDR1 is SGHAT and CDR2 is FQNNGV. V shed 5 bases and J 5 bases; nucleotides not matched to a gene: 5. The CDR3 extends over 13 amino acids.

Only a few counts were recorded for this clone. This chain joins TRBV2 and TRBJ1-3; a possible D gene is TRBD1 (6 bases). V was pared by 0 bases and J by 5 bases, with 11 bases between. The CDR3 spans 15 residues. Germline V gene data show CDR1 as SNHLY and CDR2 as FYNNEI. CDR3 DNA: TGTGCCAGCAGTGAAGCGAGCGGGGGCAGAAACACCATATATTTT. Amino acid sequence: CASSEASGGRNTIYF.

The chain is built from TRBV18 and TRBJ1-2; 9 bases agree with TRBD1. CDR3 length: 13 amino acids. The trim removed 6 bases at V and 4 bases at J, leaving 3 bases unmatched. The germline CDR1 and CDR2 sequences are KGHSH and LQKENI. CDR3 nucleotide sequence: TGTGCCAGCTCGCCGGGACAGGGCTATGGCTACACCTTC. This sequence encodes CASSPGQGYGYTF.

V gene TRBV6-5 combines with J gene TRBJ2-5; D possibly corresponds to TRBD2 (5 bases). The germline CDR1 and CDR2 sequences are MNHEY and SVGAGI. V lost 2 bases to trimming and J lost 5 bases, with 18 bases between them. The CDR3 runs 16 residues. The CDR3 loop is CASSYLPSRGYETQYF. Here the CDR3 DNA reads TGTGCCAGCAGTTACCTCCCGAGTCGCGGGTATGAGACCCAGTACTTC.

V usage is TRBV27 and J usage is TRBJ1-5; 10 bases line up with TRBD1. CDR3 length equals 15 residues. The V and J ends lost 6 bases and 6 bases, in that order; junction bases with no gene match: 8. Germline CDR1 MNHEY, CDR2 SMNVEV (reference sequence). The CDR3 nucleotides read TGTGCCAGCAGCCGACAGGGGGCAACTGGTCAGCCCCAGCATTTT. Amino acids: CASSRQGATGQPQHF.